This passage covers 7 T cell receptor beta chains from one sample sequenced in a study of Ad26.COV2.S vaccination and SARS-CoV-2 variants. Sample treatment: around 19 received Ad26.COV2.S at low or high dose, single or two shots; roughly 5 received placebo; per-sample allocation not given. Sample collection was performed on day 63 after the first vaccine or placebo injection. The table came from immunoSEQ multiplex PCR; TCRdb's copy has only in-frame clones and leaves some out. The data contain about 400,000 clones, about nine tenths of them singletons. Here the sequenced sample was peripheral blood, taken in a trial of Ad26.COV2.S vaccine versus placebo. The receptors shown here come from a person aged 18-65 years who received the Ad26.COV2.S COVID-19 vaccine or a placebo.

The CDR3 coding sequence is TGTGCCAGCAGTCTGGGGATTACAACTAACTCTGGAAACACCATATATTTT. This translates into CASSLGITTNSGNTIYF. The J gene is TRBJ1-3, the V gene TRBV5-6; D unresolved. The germline V gene encodes CDR1 SGHDT and CDR2 YYEEEE. Trimming shortened V by 5 bases and J by 0 bases, and 18 bases separated the two germline ends. The CDR3 is 17 amino acids.

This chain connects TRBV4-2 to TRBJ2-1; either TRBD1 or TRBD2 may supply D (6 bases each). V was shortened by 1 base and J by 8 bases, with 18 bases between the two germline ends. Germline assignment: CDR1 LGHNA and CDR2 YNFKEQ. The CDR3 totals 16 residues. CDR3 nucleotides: TGTGCCAGCAGCCAAGGAGGGGGGTCGAGTATCGATGAGCAGTTCTTC. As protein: CASSQGGGSSIDEQFF.

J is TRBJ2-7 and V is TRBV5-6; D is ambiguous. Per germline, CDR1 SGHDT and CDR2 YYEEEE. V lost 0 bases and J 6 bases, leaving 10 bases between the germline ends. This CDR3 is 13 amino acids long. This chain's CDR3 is CASSLVPTFEQYF. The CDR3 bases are TGTGCCAGCAGCTTGGTCCCGACCTTCGAGCAGTACTTC.

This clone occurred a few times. CDR3 protein: CASSRDLGTGGTEAFF. The CDR3 region has the DNA TGTGCCAGCAGCCGGGACCTCGGGACAGGTGGGACTGAAGCTTTCTTT. This rearrangement joins TRBV5-4 to TRBJ1-1; 8 bases fit TRBD1. V lost 4 bases to trimming and J lost 5 bases; unmatched junction nucleotides: 13. The CDR3 length is 16 residues. Germline CDR1 is SGHNT and CDR2 is YYREEE (reference sequence).

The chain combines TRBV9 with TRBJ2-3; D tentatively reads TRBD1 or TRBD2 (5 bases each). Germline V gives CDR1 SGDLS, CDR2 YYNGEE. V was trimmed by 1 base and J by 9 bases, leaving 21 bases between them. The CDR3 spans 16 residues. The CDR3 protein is CASSVTTRDPPPTQYF. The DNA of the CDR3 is TGTGCCAGCAGCGTAACGACCCGGGACCCACCCCCAACGCAGTATTTT. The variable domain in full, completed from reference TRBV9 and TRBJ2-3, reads DSGVTQTPKHLITATGQRVTLRCSPRSGDLSVYWYQQSLDQGLQFLIQYYNGEERAKGNILERFSAQQFPDLHSELNLSSLELGDSALYFCASSVTTRDPPPTQYFGPGTRLTVL.

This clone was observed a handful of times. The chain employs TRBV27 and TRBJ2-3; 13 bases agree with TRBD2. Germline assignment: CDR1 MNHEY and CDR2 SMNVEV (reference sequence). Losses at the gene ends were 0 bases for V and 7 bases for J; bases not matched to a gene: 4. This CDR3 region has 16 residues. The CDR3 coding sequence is TGTGCCAGCAGTTTATCGGGACTAGCGGGATGGAATACGCAGTATTTT. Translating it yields CASSLSGLAGWNTQYF.

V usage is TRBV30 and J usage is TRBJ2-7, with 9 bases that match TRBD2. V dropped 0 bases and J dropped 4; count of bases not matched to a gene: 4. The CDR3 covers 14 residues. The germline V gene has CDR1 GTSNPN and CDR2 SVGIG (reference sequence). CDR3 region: CAWSVGGRGYEQYF. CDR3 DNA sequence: TGTGCCTGGAGTGTCGGCGGGAGGGGATACGAGCAGTACTTC.